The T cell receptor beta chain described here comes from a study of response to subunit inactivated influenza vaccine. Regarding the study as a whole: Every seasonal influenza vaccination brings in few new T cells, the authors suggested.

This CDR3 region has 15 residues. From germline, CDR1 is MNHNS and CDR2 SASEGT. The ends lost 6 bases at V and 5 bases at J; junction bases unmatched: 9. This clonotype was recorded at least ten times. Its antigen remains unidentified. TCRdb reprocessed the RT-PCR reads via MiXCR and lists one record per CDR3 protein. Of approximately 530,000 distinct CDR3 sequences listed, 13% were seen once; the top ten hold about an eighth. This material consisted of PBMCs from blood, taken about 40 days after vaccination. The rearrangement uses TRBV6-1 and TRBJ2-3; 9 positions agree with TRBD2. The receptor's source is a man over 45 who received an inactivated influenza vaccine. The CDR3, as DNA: TGTGCCAGCAGCCATAGCGGGAGCTCTAGAGATACGCAGTATTTT. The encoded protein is CASSHSGSSRDTQYF.